Listed below are T cell receptor beta chains from one sample, sequenced in a study of T cell responses to AZD1222 COVID-19 vaccine. Clones were read by immunoSEQ multiplex PCR, and TCRdb kept only the in-frame ones, dropping some. This table has approximately 150,000 clones, about 92% appearing once. The input for sequencing was peripheral blood, taken 28 days after the second AZD1222 dose. The receptors shown here come from an adult who received the AZD1222 COVID-19 vaccine. The CDR3 runs from the conserved cysteine through the conserved F or W. Only some rows state a clone size, as once, few, many or a class for expanded clones.

CSVSTPSGVSYEQYF	NA	TRBV29-1	TRBJ2-7
CASRGWGVTEAFF	NA	TRBV6-5	TRBJ1-1
CASSSIRTSGYNEQFF	NA	TRBV27	TRBJ2-1
CASSQMGQSRGLYGYTF	NA	TRBV4-1	TRBJ1-2
CASQIYPAGEQYF	NA	TRBV2	TRBJ2-7
CASSPQGYGYTF	few	TRBV6-2/TRBV6-3	TRBJ1-2
CASSVGPGGATEAFF	NA	TRBV9	TRBJ1-1
CASTPGTGGYEQFF	NA	TRBV19	TRBJ2-1
CASSPTPGSYNEQFF	NA	TRBV18	TRBJ2-1
CASSLGVGRARNEQFF	NA	TRBV5-1	TRBJ2-1
CASSPAPWTGRETQYF	NA	TRBV28	TRBJ2-5
CASSQGLAGGGGTDTQYF	NA	TRBV5-4	TRBJ2-3
CASSQGVKETQYF	NA	TRBV4-3	TRBJ2-5
CASSLGFTNEQFF	once	TRBV5-1	TRBJ2-1
CASSIRGSKSYEQYF	once	TRBV19	TRBJ2-7
CASSVGGRDYNEQFF	NA	TRBV9	TRBJ2-1
CASSLVAGSGAFF	NA	TRBV5-1	TRBJ1-1
CASSPGGGLFINEQFF	NA	TRBV7-3	TRBJ2-1
CASSMDSNYGYTF	NA	TRBV6-5	TRBJ1-2
CATGGTGAETQYF	NA	TRBV24-1	TRBJ2-5
CSAASSGRQFF	NA	TRBV20-1	TRBJ2-1
CASSLLYPQGTTEAFF	NA	TRBV5-8	TRBJ1-1
CASRAAGTAVNTIYF	NA	TRBV19	TRBJ1-3
CASSQDRAREGIKAGELFF	NA	TRBV4-1	TRBJ2-2
CASSDRRFQETQYF	NA	TRBV6-1	TRBJ2-5
CASSLGRYEQYF	once	TRBV7-9	TRBJ2-7
CASSSVETDYEQYF	NA	TRBV6-6	TRBJ2-7
CASSPLGAAYNEQFF	NA	TRBV27	TRBJ2-1
CASSQGQLYGYTF	NA	TRBV4-1	TRBJ1-2
CASSLGAAWLDF	NA	TRBV11-2	TRBJ2-3
CASSITGGEHSNQPQHF	NA	TRBV19	TRBJ1-5
CASSRGTPSTDTQYF	NA	TRBV5-4	TRBJ2-3
CATSDARGGTEAFF	NA	TRBV24-1	TRBJ1-1
CASSLNMNRAGGYTF	NA	TRBV5-1	TRBJ1-2
CASSFLGFGVYNEQFF	NA	TRBV5-6	TRBJ2-1
CASSLPGRFRAGEQFF	NA	TRBV5-4	TRBJ2-1
CSASEGNEQFF	NA	TRBV20-1	TRBJ2-1
CAILTGEGNTEAFF	NA	TRBV28	TRBJ1-1
CASSDRGLEGGNTIYF	NA	TRBV28	TRBJ1-3
CASSSGQLVNEKLFF	NA	TRBV5-6	TRBJ1-4
CASWPGQIFGYTF	NA	TRBV19	TRBJ1-2
CASSQETADAYEQYF	NA	TRBV4-1	TRBJ2-7
CASSSGTGTYEQYF	NA	TRBV5-1	TRBJ2-7
CASRPGQGTGETQYF	NA	TRBV2	TRBJ2-5
CASSFARGGETQYF	NA	TRBV11-2	TRBJ2-5
CAWSLAGEQYF	NA	TRBV30	TRBJ2-7
CASGLDTKLPGTGNTGELFF	NA	TRBV12-5	TRBJ2-2
CASSMVRLAGGETQYF	NA	TRBV19	TRBJ2-5
CASSLLAGGPYEQYF	NA	TRBV6-2/TRBV6-3	TRBJ2-7
CASSLSGTPTHEQYF	NA	TRBV28	NA
CASLPTGARMETQYF	NA	TRBV6-6	TRBJ2-5
CATSNGATYNEQFF	once	TRBV15	TRBJ2-1